This entry features one T cell receptor beta chain sequence. Its antigen is unidentified. This sample stems from a study of human T cells and chemical hapten exposure. Study at large: Patients had diphenylcyclopropenone applied to the scalp weekly throughout the approximately 26-week study. Notes on the study in general: Significantly more large CDR3 similarity clusters were formed by expanded TCRs than by controls. Alopecia affected the donors, so their immune response may differ from healthy people's.

TCRdb fed the RACE reads into MiXCR, producing one record per CDR3 protein. The table shows 100,000 to 120,000 distinct CDR3 sequences, with under 40% occurring only once. V shed 3 bases and J shed 6 bases, with 16 bases lying between them. Germline CDR1 DFQATT, CDR2 SNEGSKA (reference sequence). The CDR3 loop spans 14 amino acids. Sample time point: patch test 3, about 24 weeks after DPC sensitization. As to treatment: therapeutic diphenylcyclopropenone sensitization with weekly scalp DPC. The donor pool consisted of alopecia patients aged 18 to 70 years, considered suitable for DPC. The chain combines TRBV20-1 with TRBJ2-3, with D uncertain. The source of this sequence is a man aged 35-49 years with alopecia areata. Some clones in this sample may be carry-over from other donors' samples. Source: whole blood, taken in connection with sensitization to the hapten diphenylcyclopropenone (DPC). The CDR3 DNA follows: TGCAGTGCTAGCTTGGGCGGAGTATGGGATACGCAGTATTTT. Its protein product is CSASLGGVWDTQYF.